This entry concerns a single TCR beta chain. Its antigen is not identified. These data are taken from a study of OX40 agonist ivuxolimab in advanced cancers. Study information: Age averaged around 59 years (range roughly 23 to 79), and 82.7% were male.

V lost 3 bases and J lost 2, with 11 bases in between. The length of the CDR3 is 15 residues. CDR1 is LNHDA and CDR2 is SQIVND in the germline V gene (reference sequence). Clones were sequenced by immunoSEQ multiplex PCR, and TCRdb holds only the in-frame ones, with some missing. The sample yields some 96,000 clones, 70% to 90% seen once. Study-level findings and limits: More expanded clones were found, on average, in CD8+ than in CD4+ T cells. Several nonresponders also turned out to have low normalized T-cell clonal expansion.

The sequencing here drew on CD4+ or CD8+ T cells sorted from blood, taken in a trial of the OX40 agonist ivuxolimab. The chain couples TRBV19 to TRBJ1-5, with D unresolved. This sequence was found in an adult with an advanced solid tumor such as melanoma, head and neck, liver or kidney cancer. The CDR3 nucleotides read TGTGCCAGTAGTATTTCGGGCGGAGGCAATCAGCCCCAGCATTTT. This encodes CASSISGGGNQPQHF.